This T cell receptor (beta chain) was sequenced during a study of blood T cell repertoires in COVID-19. Study context: Material from acute and convalescent COVID-19 was sourced from the United States, Italy and Spain.

Generated by immunoSEQ multiplex PCR, the TCRdb table keeps only in-frame clones and is missing some. The data show about 160,000 clones, around 82% seen once. V shed 3 bases and J 4 bases; nucleotides not matched to a gene: 7. CDR3 length equals 15 residues. Germline V gene data show CDR1 as KGHDR and CDR2 as SFDVKD. The sequencing sample was made of peripheral blood. V gene TRBV24-1 combines with J gene TRBJ1-2; 7 nucleotides agree with TRBD1. This clonotype was obtained from a man in his fifties or sixties who had recovered from COVID-19. The CDR3 loop reads CATSDPRTGAYGYTF. In DNA, the CDR3 is TGTGCCACCAGTGATCCCCGGACAGGTGCCTATGGCTACACCTTC.